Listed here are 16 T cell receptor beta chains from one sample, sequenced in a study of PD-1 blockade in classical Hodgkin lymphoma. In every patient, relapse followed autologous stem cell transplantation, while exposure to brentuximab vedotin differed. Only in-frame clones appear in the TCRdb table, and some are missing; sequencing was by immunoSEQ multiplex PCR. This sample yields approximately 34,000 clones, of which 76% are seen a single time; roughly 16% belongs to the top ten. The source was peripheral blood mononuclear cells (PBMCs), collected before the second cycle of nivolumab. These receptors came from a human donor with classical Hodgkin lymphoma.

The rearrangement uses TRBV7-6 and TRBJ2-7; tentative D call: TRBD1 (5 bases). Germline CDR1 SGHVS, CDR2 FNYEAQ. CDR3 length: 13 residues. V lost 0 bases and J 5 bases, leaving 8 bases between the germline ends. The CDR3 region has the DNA TGTGCCAGCAGCTTAGCGGTCAGGGACGAGCAGTACTTC. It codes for CASSLAVRDEQYF. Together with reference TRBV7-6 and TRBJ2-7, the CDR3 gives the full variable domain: GAGVSQSPRYKVTKRGQDVALRCDPISGHVSLYWYRQALGQGPEFLTYFNYEAQQDKSGLPNDRFSAERPEGSISTLTIQRTEQRDSAMYRCASSLAVRDEQYFGPGTRLTVT.

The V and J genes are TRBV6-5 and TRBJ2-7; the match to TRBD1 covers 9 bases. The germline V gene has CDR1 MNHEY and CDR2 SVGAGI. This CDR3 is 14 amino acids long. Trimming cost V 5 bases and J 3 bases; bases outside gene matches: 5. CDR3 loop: CASSSWDRDYEQYF. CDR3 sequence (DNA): TGTGCCAGCAGTAGCTGGGACAGGGACTACGAGCAGTACTTC.

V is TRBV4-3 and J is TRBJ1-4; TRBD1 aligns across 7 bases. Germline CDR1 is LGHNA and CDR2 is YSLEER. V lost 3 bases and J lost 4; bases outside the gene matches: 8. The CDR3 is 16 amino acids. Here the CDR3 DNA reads TGCGCCAGCAGCCAGGAAGACAGGGCGGGTAATGAAAAACTGTTTTTT. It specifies CASSQEDRAGNEKLFF.

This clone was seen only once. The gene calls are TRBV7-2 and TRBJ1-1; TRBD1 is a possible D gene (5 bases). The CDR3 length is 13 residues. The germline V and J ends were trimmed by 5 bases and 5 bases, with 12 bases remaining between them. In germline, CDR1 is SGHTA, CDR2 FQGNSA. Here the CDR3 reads CASSPWGVTEAFF. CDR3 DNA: TGTGCCAGCAGCCCGTGGGGGGTTACTGAAGCTTTCTTT.

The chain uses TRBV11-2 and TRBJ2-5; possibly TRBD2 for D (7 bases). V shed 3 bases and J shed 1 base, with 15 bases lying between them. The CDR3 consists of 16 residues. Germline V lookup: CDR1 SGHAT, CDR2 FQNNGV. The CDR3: CASSLGRGRTQETQYF. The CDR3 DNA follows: TGTGCCAGCAGCTTGGGGCGGGGGCGGACCCAAGAGACCCAGTACTTC.

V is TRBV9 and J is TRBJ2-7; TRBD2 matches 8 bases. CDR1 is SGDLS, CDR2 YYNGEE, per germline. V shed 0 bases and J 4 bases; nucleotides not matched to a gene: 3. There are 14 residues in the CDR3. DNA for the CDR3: TGTGCCAGCAGCGTAGACCCGGGGGGGTACGAGCAGTACTTC. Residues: CASSVDPGGYEQYF.

The CDR3 DNA sequence: TGCGCCAGCAGCTCGGGGGGCGGGGATGGAGAGACCCAGTACTTC. As protein: CASSSGGGDGETQYF. The genes are TRBV5-1 and TRBJ2-5; D is perhaps TRBD2 (7 bases). Looked up from germline, CDR1 is SGHRS and CDR2 is YFSETQ. Trimming shortened V by 3 bases and J by 4 bases, and 16 bases separated the two germline ends. This CDR3 comprises 15 residues.

CDR3 sequence reads: CASSLGLGLLLNEQFF. The CDR3 nucleotides read TGCGCCAGCAGCTTGGGACTAGGACTTCTGCTTAATGAGCAGTTCTTC. The rearrangement joins TRBV5-1 to TRBJ2-1; perhaps TRBD2 as D (6 bases). CDR1 and CDR2 (germline): SGHRS, YFSETQ. The CDR3 consists of 16 residues. Trimming removed 0 bases from V and 7 bases from J, with 17 bases in between. The full variable domain, in which reference TRBV5-1 and TRBJ2-1 provide the parts outside the CDR3, is KAGVTQTPRYLIKTRGQQVTLSCSPISGHRSVSWYQQTPGQGLQFLFEYFSETQRNKGNFPGRFSGRQFSNSRSEMNVSTLELGDSALYLCASSLGLGLLLNEQFFGPGTRLTVL.

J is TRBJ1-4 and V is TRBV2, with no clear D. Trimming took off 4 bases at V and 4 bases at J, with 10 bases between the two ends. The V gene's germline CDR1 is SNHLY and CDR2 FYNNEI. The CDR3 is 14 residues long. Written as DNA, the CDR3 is TGTGCCAGCAGTGGGCAGGTTTTTAATGAAAAACTGTTTTTT. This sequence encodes CASSGQVFNEKLFF.

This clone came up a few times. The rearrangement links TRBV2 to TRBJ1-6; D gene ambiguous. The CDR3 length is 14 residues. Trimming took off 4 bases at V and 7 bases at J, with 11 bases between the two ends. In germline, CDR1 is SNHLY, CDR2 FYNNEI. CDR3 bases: TGTGCCAGCAGTGTTGGCTGGGAGAATTCACCCCTCCACTTT. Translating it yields CASSVGWENSPLHF.

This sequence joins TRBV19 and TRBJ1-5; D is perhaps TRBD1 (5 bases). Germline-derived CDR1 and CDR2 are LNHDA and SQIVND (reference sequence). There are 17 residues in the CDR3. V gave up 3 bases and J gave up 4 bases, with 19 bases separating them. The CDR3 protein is CASSIRGRRGENQPQHF. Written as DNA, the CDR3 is TGTGCCAGTAGTATTAGAGGGAGGAGGGGAGAGAATCAGCCCCAGCATTTT. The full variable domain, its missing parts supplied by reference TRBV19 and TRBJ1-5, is DGGITQSPKYLFRKEGQNVTLSCEQNLNHDAMYWYRQDPGQGLRLIYYSQIVNDFQKGDIAEGYSVSREKKESFPLTVTSAQKNPTAFYLCASSIRGRRGENQPQHFGDGTRLSIL.

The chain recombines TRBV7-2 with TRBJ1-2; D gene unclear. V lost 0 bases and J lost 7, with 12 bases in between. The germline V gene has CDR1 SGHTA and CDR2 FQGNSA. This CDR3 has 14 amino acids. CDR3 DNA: TGTGCCAGCAGCTTAGCTGGCCCCGGGAGTGGCTACACCTTC. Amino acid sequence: CASSLAGPGSGYTF.

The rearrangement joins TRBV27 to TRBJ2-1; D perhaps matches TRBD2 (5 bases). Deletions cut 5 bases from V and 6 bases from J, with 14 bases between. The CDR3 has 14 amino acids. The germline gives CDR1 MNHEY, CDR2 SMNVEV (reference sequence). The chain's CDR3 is CASSPYSRGNEQFF. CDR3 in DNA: TGTGCCAGCAGTCCGTACTCCCGGGGCAATGAGCAGTTCTTC.

The CDR3 loop reads CASRARSDSNQPQHF. In nucleotides, the CDR3 is TGTGCCAGCAGAGCCCGGTCAGATAGCAATCAGCCCCAGCATTTT. The genes are TRBV19 and TRBJ1-5; D uncertain. V was pared by 9 bases and J by 0 bases, with 15 bases between. The CDR3 runs to 15 residues. Germline loops: CDR1 LNHDA, CDR2 SQIVND (reference sequence).

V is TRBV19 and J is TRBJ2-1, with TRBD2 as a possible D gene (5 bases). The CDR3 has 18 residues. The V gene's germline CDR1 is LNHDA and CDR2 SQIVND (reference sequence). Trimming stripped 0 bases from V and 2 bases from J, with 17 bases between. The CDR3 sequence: CASSIDSRGYSPYNEQFF. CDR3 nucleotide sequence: TGTGCCAGTAGTATAGATTCGCGCGGGTACAGTCCCTACAATGAGCAGTTCTTC. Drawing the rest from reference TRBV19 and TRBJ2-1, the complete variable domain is DGGITQSPKYLFRKEGQNVTLSCEQNLNHDAMYWYRQDPGQGLRLIYYSQIVNDFQKGDIAEGYSVSREKKESFPLTVTSAQKNPTAFYLCASSIDSRGYSPYNEQFFGPGTRLTVL.

CDR3 sequence reads: CASRKDLAAPYEQYF. The CDR3 DNA reads TGTGCCAGCCGAAAAGACCTAGCGGCCCCCTACGAGCAGTACTTC. The chain is built from TRBV11-3 and TRBJ2-7; 7 bases are shared with TRBD2. The CDR3 is 15 amino acids. J was trimmed by 2 bases and V by 8 bases; bases with no gene match: 12. The germline CDR1 and CDR2 sequences are SGHNT and YENEEA.